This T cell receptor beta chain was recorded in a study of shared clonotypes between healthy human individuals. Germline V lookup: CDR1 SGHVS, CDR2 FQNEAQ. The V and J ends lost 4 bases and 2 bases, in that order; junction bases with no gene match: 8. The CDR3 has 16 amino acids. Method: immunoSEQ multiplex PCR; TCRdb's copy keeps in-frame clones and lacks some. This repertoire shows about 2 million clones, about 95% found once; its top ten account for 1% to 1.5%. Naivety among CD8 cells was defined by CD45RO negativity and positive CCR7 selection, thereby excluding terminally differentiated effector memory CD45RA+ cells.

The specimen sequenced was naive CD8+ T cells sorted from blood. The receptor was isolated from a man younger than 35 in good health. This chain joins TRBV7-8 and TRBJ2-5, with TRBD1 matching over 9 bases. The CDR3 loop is CASSSQGQGIQETQYF. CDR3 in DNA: TGTGCCAGCAGCTCCCAGGGACAGGGAATTCAAGAGACCCAGTACTTC.